This T cell receptor (beta chain) derives from a study of T-cell memory formation after mild COVID-19. This CDR3 region has 16 residues. V shed 6 bases and J shed 3 bases, with 21 bases lying between them. Germline values: CDR1 SGHTA, CDR2 FQGNSA. This clonotype came up many times. Amplification by 5'RACE using constant-segment primers produced TCR alpha and TCR beta cDNA libraries that carried sample barcodes and UMIs. From the 5' RACE reads, TCRdb called clonotypes with MiXCR, one entry per CDR3 protein. This sample has about 350,000 distinct CDR3 sequences; approximately 15% occur once, and the top ten carry roughly 22%.

The TCR comes from a young man who had mild COVID-19 (a few samples of this study predate the infection). Cell type and time point are not known. The chain joins TRBV7-2 to TRBJ2-7, with D tentatively TRBD1 (7 bases). Sequencing used PBMCs or a T cell subset sorted from them (not recorded which). The CDR3 nucleotides read TGTGCCAGCAGTCCAGGGGCGGGACAGAGATTCTACGAGCAGTACTTC. It codes for CASSPGAGQRFYEQYF.